This entry lists 7 T cell receptor beta chains sequenced from one sample in a study of early T cells in non-severe SARS-CoV-2 infection. TCRdb re-called the 5' RACE reads through MiXCR, storing one row per CDR3 protein. The repertoire includes about 48,000 distinct CDR3 sequences, approximately 13% of them detected once, and 9.5% to 13% sits in the top ten. Sequencing was performed on whole blood. The receptors were gathered from an adult who was a healthcare worker with PCR-confirmed SARS-CoV-2 infection or an uninfected control (not recorded which).

This clonotype was recorded many times. This chain connects TRBV6-1 to TRBJ2-5; no clear D. Germline-derived CDR1 and CDR2 are MNHNS and SASEGT. Trimming stripped 3 bases from V and 4 bases from J, with 15 bases between. There are 15 residues in the CDR3. The CDR3 nucleotides are TGTGCCAGCAGTGACGAGGACCGTCCGGGAGAGACCCAGTACTTC. Translating it yields CASSDEDRPGETQYF.

There are many counts of this clonotype. The chain combines TRBV20-1 with TRBJ1-5; TRBD1 might be the D (5 bases). The V gene lost 0 bases and the J gene lost 2 bases, with 11 bases spanning the gap. Germline lookup yields CDR1 DFQATT and CDR2 SNEGSKA (reference sequence). There are 15 residues in the CDR3. As DNA, the CDR3 is TGCAGTGCTAGAGAGGGGCGAAGGGGCAATCAGCCCCAGCATTTT. This gives the protein CSAREGRRGNQPQHF.

V and J are TRBV20-1 and TRBJ1-4, with D possibly TRBD1 on 6 matching bases. CDR3 length: 14 amino acids. Germline CDR1 DFQATT, CDR2 SNEGSKA (reference sequence). The ends were cut back, 5 bases at V and 4 bases at J, with 14 bases in the middle. The CDR3 DNA follows: TGCAGTGCTGTAAACCGGGGGCTTAATGAAAAACTGTTTTTT. This codes for CSAVNRGLNEKLFF.

This clonotype was seen more than once but under ten times. The chain's CDR3 is CASSPLPGGGDYEQYF. DNA of the CDR3: TGTGCCAGCAGCCCACTCCCCGGAGGGGGGGACTACGAGCAGTACTTC. V and J are TRBV9 and TRBJ2-7, with D possibly being TRBD2 (7 bases). Germline values: CDR1 SGDLS, CDR2 YYNGEE. Trimming removed 4 bases at V and 3 bases at J, with 20 bases between. This CDR3 is built from 16 residues. Variable domain in full (rest from reference TRBV9 and TRBJ2-7): DSGVTQTPKHLITATGQRVTLRCSPRSGDLSVYWYQQSLDQGLQFLIQYYNGEERAKGNILERFSAQQFPDLHSELNLSSLELGDSALYFCASSPLPGGGDYEQYFGPGTRLTVT.

This clonotype was counted a few times. The chain employs TRBV6-1 and TRBJ2-3, with a tentative D call TRBD2 (6 bases). Germline V gene lookup returns CDR1 MNHNS and CDR2 SASEGT. The V end lost 10 bases, the J end lost 3 bases, and 11 bases lay between the germline ends. The CDR3 sequence is 12 residues long. CDR3 in amino acids: CATQEGTDTQYF. In DNA form, the CDR3 reads TGTGCCACCCAGGAGGGAACAGATACGCAGTATTTT.

In its sample, this clonotype was seen a few times. V and J are TRBV28 and TRBJ2-1; the D gene is possibly TRBD1 (8 bases). Trimming took 6 bases from V and 6 from J, leaving 18 bases between them. This CDR3 comprises 15 residues. Germline V gene lookup returns CDR1 MDHEN and CDR2 SYDVKM. The CDR3 sequence: CASSVDREGGNEQFF. The CDR3 bases are TGTGCCAGCAGCGTGGACAGGGAGGGGGGCAATGAGCAGTTCTTC.

This clonotype was detected ten times or more. CDR3 bases: TGTGCCAGCAGTCCGGACAGGAATGAAAAACTGTTTTTT. Its translation is CASSPDRNEKLFF. The genes are TRBV11-2 and TRBJ1-4; 7 bases are a match to TRBD1. V shed 6 bases, J shed 5 bases, and the junction held 3 bases outside the gene matches. Germline V gene sequence: CDR1 SGHAT, CDR2 FQNNGV. The CDR3 extends over 13 amino acids. Full variable domain (missing parts from reference TRBV11-2 and TRBJ1-4): EAGVAQSPRYKIIEKRQSVAFWCNPISGHATLYWYQQILGQGPKLLIQFQNNGVVDDSQLPKDRFSAERLKGVDSTLKIQPAKLEDSAVYLCASSPDRNEKLFFGSGTQLSVL.